This T cell receptor (beta chain) was profiled in a study of read filtering for tumor transcriptome and immune sequencing. Molecular barcoded adaptors covering alpha/delta and beta/gamma chains were used on approximately 440 ng RNA. TCRdb analysed the reads with MiXCR anew, one entry per CDR3 protein. The sample lists about 86,000 distinct CDR3 sequences, roughly 12% occurring once. The table lists this clonotype with many counts. CDR1 and CDR2 from the germline V gene are MGHRA and YSYEKL. There are 15 residues in the CDR3. V lost 4 bases to trimming and J lost 0 bases, with 10 bases between them. The sequencing sample was made of a population of CD138-negative cells sorted from bone marrow. The rearrangement joins TRBV4-1 to TRBJ1-5; D remains unclear. The sequence came from a donor at least 40 years old with multiple myeloma. CDR3 DNA: TGCGCCAGCAGCCTGACACCTTCTAGCAATCAGCCCCAGCATTTT. Translation: CASSLTPSSNQPQHF.